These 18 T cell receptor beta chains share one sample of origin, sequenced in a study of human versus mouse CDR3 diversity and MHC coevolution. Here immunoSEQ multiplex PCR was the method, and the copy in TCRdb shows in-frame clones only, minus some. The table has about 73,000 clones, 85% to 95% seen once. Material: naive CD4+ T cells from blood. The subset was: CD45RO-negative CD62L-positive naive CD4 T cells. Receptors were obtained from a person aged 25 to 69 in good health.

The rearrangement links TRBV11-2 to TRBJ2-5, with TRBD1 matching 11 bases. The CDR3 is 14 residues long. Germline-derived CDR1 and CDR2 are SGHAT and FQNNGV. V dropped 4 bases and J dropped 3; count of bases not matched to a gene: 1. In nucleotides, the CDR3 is TGTGCCAGCAGCTGGGGACAGGGGGAAGAGACCCAGTACTTC. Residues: CASSWGQGEETQYF.

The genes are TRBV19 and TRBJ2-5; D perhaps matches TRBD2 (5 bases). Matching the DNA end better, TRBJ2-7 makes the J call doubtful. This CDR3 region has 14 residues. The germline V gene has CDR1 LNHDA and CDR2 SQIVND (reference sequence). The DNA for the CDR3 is TGTGCCAGTAGTTTGACCGGACTGATCTACGAGCAGTACTTC. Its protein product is CASSLTGLIYEQYF.

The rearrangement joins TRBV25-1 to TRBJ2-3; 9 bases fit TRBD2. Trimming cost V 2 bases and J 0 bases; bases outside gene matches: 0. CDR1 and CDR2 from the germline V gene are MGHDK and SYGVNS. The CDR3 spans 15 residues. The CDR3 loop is CASSETSGSTDTQYF. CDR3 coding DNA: TGTGCCAGCAGTGAAACTAGCGGGAGCACAGATACGCAGTATTTT. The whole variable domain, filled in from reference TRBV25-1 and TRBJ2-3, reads EADIYQTPRYLVIGTGKKITLECSQTMGHDKMYWYQQDPGMELHLIHYSYGVNSTEKGDLSSESTVSRIRTEHFPLTLESARPSHTSQYLCASSETSGSTDTQYFGPGTRLTVL.

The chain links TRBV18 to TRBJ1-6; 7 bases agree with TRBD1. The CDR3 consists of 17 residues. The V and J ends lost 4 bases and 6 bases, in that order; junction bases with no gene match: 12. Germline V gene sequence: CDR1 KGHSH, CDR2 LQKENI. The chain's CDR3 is CASSRTMMGQSNSPLHF. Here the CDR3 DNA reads TGTGCCAGCTCACGTACTATGATGGGACAGTCTAATTCACCCCTCCACTTT.

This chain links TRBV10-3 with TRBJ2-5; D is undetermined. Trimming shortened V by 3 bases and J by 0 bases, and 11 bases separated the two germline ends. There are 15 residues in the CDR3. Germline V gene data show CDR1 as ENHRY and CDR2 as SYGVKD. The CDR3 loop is CAISEPGANQETQYF. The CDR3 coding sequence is TGTGCCATCAGTGAACCCGGAGCGAACCAAGAGACCCAGTACTTC.

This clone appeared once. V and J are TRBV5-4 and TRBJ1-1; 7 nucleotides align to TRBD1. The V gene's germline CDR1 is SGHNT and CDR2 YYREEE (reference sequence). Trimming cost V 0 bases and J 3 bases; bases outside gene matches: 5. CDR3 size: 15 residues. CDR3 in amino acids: CASSLAGRGYTEAFF. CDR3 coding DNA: TGTGCCAGCAGCTTGGCGGGCAGGGGGTACACTGAAGCTTTCTTT. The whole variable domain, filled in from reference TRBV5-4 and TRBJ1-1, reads ETGVTQSPTHLIKTRGQQVTLRCSSQSGHNTVSWYQQALGQGPQFIFQYYREEENGRGNFPPRFSGLQFPNYSSELNVNALELDDSALYLCASSLAGRGYTEAFFGQGTRLTVV.

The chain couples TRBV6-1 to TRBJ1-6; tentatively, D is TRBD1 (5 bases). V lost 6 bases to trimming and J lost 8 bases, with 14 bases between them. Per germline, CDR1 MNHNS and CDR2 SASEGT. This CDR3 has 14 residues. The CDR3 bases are TGTGCCAGCAGGGGGGGGAGTGAGGATTCACCCCTCCACTTT. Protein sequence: CASRGGSEDSPLHF.

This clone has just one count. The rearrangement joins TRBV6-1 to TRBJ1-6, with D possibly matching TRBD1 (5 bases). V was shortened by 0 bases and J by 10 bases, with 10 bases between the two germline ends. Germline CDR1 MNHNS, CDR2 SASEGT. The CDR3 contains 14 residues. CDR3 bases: TGTGCCAGCAGTGAAGCGGGGGGGGGATCACCCCTCCACTTT. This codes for CASSEAGGGSPLHF.

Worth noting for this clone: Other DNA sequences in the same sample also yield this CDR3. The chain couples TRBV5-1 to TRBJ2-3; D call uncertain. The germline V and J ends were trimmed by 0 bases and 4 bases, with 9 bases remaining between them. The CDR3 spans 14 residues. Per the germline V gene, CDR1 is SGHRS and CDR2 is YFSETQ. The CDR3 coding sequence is TGCGCCAGCAGCTTGGCCCTAGGCGCAGATACGCAGTATTTT. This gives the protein CASSLALGADTQYF.

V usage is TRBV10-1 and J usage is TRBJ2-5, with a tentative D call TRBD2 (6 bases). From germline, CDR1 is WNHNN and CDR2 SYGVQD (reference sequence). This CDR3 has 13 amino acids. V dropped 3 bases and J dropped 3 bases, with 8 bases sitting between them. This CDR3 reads CASSEGGKETQYF. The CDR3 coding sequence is TGCGCCAGCAGTGAAGGAGGGAAAGAGACCCAGTACTTC.

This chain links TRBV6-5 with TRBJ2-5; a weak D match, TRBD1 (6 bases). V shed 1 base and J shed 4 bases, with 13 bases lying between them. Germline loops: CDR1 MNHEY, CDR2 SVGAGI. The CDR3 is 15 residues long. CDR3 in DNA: TGTGCCAGCAGTTACTTATCAGGGGCCCGAGAGACCCAGTACTTC. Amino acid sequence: CASSYLSGARETQYF.

The CDR3 sequence: CASRTGALPGGEQFF. For the CDR3, the DNA is TGTGCCAGTCGGACAGGGGCCTTGCCGGGAGGTGAGCAGTTCTTC. This sequence joins TRBV5-6 and TRBJ2-1, with TRBD1 matching over 9 bases. The J segment lost 9 bases and the V segment lost 8 bases, leaving 15 bases of the junction unmatched. This CDR3 is 15 amino acids long. Germline V lookup: CDR1 SGHDT, CDR2 YYEEEE.

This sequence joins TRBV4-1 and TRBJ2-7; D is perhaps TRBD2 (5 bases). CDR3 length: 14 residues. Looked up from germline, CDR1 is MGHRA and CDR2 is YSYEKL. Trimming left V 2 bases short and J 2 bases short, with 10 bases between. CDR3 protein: CASSQSGNTYEQYF. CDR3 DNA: TGCGCCAGCAGCCAATCCGGGAATACCTACGAGCAGTACTTC.

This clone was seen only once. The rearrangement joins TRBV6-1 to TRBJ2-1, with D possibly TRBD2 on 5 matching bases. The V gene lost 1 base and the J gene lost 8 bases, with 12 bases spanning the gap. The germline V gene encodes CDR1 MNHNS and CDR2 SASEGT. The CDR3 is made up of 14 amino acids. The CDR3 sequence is CASSEGWRRDEQFF. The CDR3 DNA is TGTGCCAGCAGTGAAGGCTGGAGGCGGGATGAGCAGTTCTTC.

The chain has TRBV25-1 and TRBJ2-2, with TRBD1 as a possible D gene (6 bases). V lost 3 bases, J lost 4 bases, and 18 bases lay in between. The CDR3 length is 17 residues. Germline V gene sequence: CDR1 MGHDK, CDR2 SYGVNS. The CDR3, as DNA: TGTGCCAGCAGTGAGGCCTTACTCAGGGGTGGCACCGGGGAGCTGTTTTTT. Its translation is CASSEALLRGGTGELFF. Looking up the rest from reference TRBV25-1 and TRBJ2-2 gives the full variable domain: EADIYQTPRYLVIGTGKKITLECSQTMGHDKMYWYQQDPGMELHLIHYSYGVNSTEKGDLSSESTVSRIRTEHFPLTLESARPSHTSQYLCASSEALLRGGTGELFFGEGSRLTVL.

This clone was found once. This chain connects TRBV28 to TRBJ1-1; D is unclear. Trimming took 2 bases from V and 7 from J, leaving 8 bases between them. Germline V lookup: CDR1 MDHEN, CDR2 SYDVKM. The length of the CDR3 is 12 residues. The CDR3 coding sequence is TGTGCCAGCAGTTTAACGCAGTTTGAAGCTTTCTTT. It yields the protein CASSLTQFEAFF.

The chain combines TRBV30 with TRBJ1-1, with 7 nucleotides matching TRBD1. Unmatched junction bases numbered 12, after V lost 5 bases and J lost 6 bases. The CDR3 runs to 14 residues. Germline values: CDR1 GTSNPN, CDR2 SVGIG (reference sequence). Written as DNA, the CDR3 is TGTGCCTGGGTGGGAGGAGGGGGCCTCGCTGAAGCTTTCTTT. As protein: CAWVGGGGLAEAFF.

The CDR3 DNA reads TGTGCCAGCAGTGAGCGGGACAGAAAAAATCAGCCCCAGCATTTT. Protein product: CASSERDRKNQPQHF. The rearrangement joins TRBV6-1 to TRBJ1-5, with TRBD1 identical over 7 bases. CDR3 length: 15 amino acids. Trimming cost V 3 bases and J 4 bases; bases outside gene matches: 6. The germline CDR1 and CDR2 sequences are MNHNS and SASEGT.